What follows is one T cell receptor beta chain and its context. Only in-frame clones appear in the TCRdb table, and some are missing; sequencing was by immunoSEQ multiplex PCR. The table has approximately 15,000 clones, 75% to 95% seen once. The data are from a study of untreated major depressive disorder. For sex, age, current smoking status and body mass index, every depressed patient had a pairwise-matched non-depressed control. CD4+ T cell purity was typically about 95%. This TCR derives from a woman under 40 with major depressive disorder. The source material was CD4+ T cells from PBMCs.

CDR3 amino acids: CASSPSGEGGYTF. CDR3 in DNA: TGTGCCAGCTCACCCAGCGGGGAGGGTGGCTACACCTTC. V and J are TRBV18 and TRBJ1-2; D remains ambiguous. Trimming left V 3 bases short and J 7 bases short, with 12 bases between. CDR1 is KGHSH, CDR2 LQKENI, per germline. The CDR3 runs 13 residues.